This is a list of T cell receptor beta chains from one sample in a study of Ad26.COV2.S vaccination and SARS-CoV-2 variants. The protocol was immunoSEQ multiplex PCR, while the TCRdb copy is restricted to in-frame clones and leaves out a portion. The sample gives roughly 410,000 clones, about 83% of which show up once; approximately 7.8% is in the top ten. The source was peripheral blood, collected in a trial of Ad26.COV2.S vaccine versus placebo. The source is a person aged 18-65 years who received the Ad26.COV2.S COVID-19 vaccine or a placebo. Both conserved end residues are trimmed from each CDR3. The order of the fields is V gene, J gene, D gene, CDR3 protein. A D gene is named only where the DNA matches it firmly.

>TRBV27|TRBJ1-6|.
ASSLRPGPNSPLH
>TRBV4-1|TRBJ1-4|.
ASSLSYSREKLF
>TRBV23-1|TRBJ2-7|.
ASSQSSGPHEQY
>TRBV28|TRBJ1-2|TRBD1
ASSSGGTGGISYT
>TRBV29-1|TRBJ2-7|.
SVEAPSSYEQY
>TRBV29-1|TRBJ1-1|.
SARQQNTEAF
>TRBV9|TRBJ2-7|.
ASSVGPFLGYPYEQY
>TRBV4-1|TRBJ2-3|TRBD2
ASSQKGLLAASTDTQY
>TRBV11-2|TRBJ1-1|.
ASSSFSGENTEAF
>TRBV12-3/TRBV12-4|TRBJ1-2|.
ASSLFGARGYT
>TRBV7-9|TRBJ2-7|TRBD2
ASSLAGRPYEQY
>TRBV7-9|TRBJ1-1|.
ASSRGGGAF
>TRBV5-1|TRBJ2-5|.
ASSFPRDYQETQY
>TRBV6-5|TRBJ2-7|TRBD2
ASSYGGAGYEQY
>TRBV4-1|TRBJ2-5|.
ASSQDVEETQY
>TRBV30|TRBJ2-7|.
AWGWVSYEQY
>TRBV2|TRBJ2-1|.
ASTLPGTSHEQF
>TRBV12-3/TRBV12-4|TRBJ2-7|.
ASSLSASYEQY
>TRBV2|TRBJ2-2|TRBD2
ASRGLADTGELF
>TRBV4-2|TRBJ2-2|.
ASSQNELANTGELF
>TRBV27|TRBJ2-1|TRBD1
ASSFPGTGGVDEQF
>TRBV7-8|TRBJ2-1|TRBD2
ASRGLAGGYNEQF
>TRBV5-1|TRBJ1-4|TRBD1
ASSLAGTENEKLF
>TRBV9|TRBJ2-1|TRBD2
ASTTGLAAYNEQF
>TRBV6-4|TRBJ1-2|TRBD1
ASSPSGTGVDGYT
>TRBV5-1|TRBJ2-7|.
ASSLNIRSYEQY
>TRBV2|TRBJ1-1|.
ASTKADTEAF
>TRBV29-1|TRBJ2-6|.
SVGRIGGSSGANVLT
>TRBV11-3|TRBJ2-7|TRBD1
ASSPGQGQSYEQY
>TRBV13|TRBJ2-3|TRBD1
ASSGTGGRSVRGDTQY
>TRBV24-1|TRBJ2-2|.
ATSDFYSTGELF
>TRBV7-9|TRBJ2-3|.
ASSLKGWGGWARDTQY
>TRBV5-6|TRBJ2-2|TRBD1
ASSSTGSTGELF
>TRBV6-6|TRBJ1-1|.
ASSPRASGTEAF
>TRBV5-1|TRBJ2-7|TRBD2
ASSLTSGSGEQY
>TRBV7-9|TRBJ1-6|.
ASSSVGNSPLH
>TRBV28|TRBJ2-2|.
ASSTPYGGELF
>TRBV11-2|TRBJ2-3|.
ASSLWLPSRDTQY
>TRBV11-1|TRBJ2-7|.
ASTGAYEQY
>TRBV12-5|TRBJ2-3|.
ASGLGGGPDTQY
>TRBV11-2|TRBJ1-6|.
ASSRGAHSYNSPLH
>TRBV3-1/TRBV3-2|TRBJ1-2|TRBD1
ASSQGQAGGYT
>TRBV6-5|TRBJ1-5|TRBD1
ASKGTANQPQH
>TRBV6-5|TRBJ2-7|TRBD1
ASSTAGTGNNEQY
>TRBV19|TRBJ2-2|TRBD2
ASTSVAGGPGNTGELF
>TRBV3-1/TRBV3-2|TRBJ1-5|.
ASSQGPGDQPQH
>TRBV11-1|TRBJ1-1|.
ASSLARQGTEAF
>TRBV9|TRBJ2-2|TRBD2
ASSSGLAGGRLF
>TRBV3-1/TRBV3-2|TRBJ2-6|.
ASLFSGANVLT
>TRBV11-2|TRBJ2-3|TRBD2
ASSFSGTRRDTQY
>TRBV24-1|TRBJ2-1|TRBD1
ATSDRTGLGSYNEQF
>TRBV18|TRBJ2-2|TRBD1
ASGRDRANTGELF
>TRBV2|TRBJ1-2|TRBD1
ATGQGAGYGYT